This TCR beta chain is drawn from a study of cytomegalovirus exposure and HLA in healthy donors. Study-wide findings and caveats: TCR beta sequences reportedly predicted most subjects' HLA-A and HLA-B alleles accurately. In a later analysis, common viral pathogens appeared linked to several of the most significant clusters. Sequencing depth across donors, presence/absence analyses assumed, was roughly uniform. The study labeled fewer than 200 TCR beta chains cytomegalovirus-associated.

The PCR had 60 Vbeta and 13 Jbeta primers. Sequencing was performed with immunoSEQ multiplex PCR; in TCRdb, only in-frame clones are kept and a portion is missing. The sample carries around 39,000 clones, 70% to 80% recorded once. In regard to this clone: Antigen unknown.

This TCR was sampled from a man aged 25-40 years in good health and CMV-seronegative. The sequencing sample was made of PBMCs.

CDR3 region: CASSAPRLRQFF. The CDR3 DNA is TGTGCCAGCAGCGCCCCTAGACTAAGGCAGTTCTTC. The V call is TRBV9, the J call TRBJ2-1, with D maybe TRBD2 (5 bases). Germline CDR1 is SGDLS and CDR2 is YYNGEE. Trimming took 3 bases from V and 12 from J, leaving 13 bases between them. This CDR3 contains 12 residues.